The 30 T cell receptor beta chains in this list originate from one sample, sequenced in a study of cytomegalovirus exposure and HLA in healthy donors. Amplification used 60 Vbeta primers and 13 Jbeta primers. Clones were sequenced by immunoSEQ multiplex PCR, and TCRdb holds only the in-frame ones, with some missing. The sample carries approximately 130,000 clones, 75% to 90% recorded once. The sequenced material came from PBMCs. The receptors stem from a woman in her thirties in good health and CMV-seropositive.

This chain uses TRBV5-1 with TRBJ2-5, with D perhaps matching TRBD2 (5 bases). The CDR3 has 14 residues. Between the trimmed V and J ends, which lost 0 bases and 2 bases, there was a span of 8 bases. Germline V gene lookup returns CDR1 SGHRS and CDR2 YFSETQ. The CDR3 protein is CASSLVSEQETQYF. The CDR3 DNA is TGCGCCAGCAGCTTGGTTAGCGAGCAAGAGACCCAGTACTTC.

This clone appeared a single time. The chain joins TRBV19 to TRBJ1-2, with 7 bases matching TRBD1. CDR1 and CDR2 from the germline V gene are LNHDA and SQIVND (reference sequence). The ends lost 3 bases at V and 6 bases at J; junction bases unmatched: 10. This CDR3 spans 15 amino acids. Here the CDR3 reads CASSIYPGTANGYTF. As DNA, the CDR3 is TGTGCCAGTAGTATTTACCCCGGGACAGCAAATGGCTACACCTTC. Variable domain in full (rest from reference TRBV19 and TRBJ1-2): DGGITQSPKYLFRKEGQNVTLSCEQNLNHDAMYWYRQDPGQGLRLIYYSQIVNDFQKGDIAEGYSVSREKKESFPLTVTSAQKNPTAFYLCASSIYPGTANGYTFGSGTRLTVV.

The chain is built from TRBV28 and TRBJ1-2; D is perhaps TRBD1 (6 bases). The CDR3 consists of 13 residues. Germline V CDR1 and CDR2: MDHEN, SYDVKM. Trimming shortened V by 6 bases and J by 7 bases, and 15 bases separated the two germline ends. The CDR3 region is CASRAQGSAGYTF. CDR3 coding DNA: TGTGCCAGCAGAGCCCAGGGGTCGGCTGGCTACACCTTC.

In nucleotides, the CDR3 is TGTGCCAGCAATTGGGCAGGGGTGGGCGAGCAGTACTTC. Its translation is CASNWAGVGEQYF. The chain has TRBV2 and TRBJ2-7, with D perhaps TRBD1 (6 bases). This CDR3 spans 13 amino acids. Germline V gives CDR1 SNHLY, CDR2 FYNNEI. Trimming took off 7 bases at V and 6 bases at J, with 16 bases between the two ends.

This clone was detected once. The CDR3 loop reads CASSIDSVNQPQHF. The CDR3 DNA is TGTGCCAGCAGTATAGACAGCGTTAATCAGCCCCAGCATTTT. The V gene is TRBV6-5, the J gene TRBJ1-5, with D perhaps TRBD1 (5 bases). Trimming took off 5 bases at V and 4 bases at J, with 12 bases between the two ends. CDR1 is MNHEY, CDR2 SVGAGI, per germline. This CDR3 region has 14 residues.

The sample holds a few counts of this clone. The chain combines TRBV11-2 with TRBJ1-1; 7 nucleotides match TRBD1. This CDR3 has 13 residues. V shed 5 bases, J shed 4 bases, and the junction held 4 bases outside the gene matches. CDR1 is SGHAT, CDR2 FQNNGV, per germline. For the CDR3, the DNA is TGTGCCAGCAGCGCCCACAGGGGCACTGAAGCTTTCTTT. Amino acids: CASSAHRGTEAFF.

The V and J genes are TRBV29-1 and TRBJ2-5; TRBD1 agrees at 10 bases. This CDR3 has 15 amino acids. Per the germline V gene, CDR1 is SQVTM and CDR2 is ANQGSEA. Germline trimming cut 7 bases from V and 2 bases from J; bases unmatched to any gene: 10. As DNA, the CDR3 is TGCAGCGGTTCCGGGACAGGGGATTATCAAGAGACCCAGTACTTC. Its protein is CSGSGTGDYQETQYF.

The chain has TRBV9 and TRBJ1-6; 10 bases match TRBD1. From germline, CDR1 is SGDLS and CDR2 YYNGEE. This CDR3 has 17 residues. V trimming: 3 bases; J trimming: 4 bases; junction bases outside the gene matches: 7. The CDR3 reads CASSAGQGRQYNSPLHF. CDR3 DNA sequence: TGTGCCAGCAGCGCGGGACAGGGGCGACAGTATAATTCACCCCTCCACTTT.

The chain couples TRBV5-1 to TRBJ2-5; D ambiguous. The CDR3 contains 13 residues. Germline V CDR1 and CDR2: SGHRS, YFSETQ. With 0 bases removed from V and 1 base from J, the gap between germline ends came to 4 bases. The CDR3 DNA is TGCGCCAGCAGCTTGGCTAGCCAAGAGACCCAGTACTTC. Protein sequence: CASSLASQETQYF.

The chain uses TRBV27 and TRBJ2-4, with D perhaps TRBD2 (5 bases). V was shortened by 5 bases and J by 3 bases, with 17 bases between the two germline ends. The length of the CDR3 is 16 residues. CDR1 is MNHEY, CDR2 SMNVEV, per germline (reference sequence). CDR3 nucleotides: TGTGCCAGCAGTCCCCTCGCTAGTGGGAGCAAAAACATTCAGTACTTC. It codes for CASSPLASGSKNIQYF.

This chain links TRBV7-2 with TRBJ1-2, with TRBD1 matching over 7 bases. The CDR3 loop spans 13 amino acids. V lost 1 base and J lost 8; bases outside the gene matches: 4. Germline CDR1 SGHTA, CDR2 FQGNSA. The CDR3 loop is CASSLEGGGGYTF. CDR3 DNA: TGTGCCAGCAGCTTAGAAGGGGGCGGCGGCTACACCTTC.

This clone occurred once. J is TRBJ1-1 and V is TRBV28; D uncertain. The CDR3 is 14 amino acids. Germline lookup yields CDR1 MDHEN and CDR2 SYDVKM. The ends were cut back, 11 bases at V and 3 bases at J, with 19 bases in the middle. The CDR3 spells CASSSWAPDTEAFF. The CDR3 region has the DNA TGTGCCTCCTCCTCCTGGGCCCCGGACACTGAAGCTTTCTTT.

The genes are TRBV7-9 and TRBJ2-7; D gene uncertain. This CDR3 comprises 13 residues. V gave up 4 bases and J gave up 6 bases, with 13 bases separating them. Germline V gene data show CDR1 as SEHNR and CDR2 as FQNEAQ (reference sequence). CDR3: CASSSYSPREQYF. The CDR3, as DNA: TGTGCCAGCAGCTCTTACAGCCCTCGCGAGCAGTACTTC.

The CDR3 DNA reads TGTGCCAGTGGTAGCGGGGGGGCTAAGGTCGAGACCCAGTACTTC. Residues: CASGSGGAKVETQYF. V gene TRBV6-6 combines with J gene TRBJ2-5; TRBD2 matches 11 bases. The CDR3 contains 15 residues. Germline lookup yields CDR1 MNHNY and CDR2 SVGAGI (reference sequence). V shed 9 bases and J 5 bases; nucleotides not matched to a gene: 11.

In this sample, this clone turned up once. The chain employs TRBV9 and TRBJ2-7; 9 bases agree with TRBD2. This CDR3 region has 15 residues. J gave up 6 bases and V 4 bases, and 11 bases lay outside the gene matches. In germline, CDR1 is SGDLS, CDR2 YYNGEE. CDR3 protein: CASSPSRVAGVEQYF. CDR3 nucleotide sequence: TGTGCCAGCAGCCCGTCCCGGGTAGCGGGAGTCGAGCAGTACTTC.

Here the CDR3 reads CASSTGLGGYTF. The CDR3 DNA follows: TGTGCCAGCTCGACAGGATTGGGTGGCTACACCTTC. The rearrangement joins TRBV25-1 to TRBJ1-2, with D tentatively TRBD1 (6 bases). The V and J ends lost 8 bases and 7 bases respectively, with 14 bases between them. The CDR3 has 12 amino acids. The germline CDR1 and CDR2 sequences are MGHDK and SYGVNS.

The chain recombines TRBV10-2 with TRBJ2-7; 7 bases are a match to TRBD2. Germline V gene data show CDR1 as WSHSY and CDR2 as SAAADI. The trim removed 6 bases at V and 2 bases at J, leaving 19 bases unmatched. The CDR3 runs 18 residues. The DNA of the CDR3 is TGCGCCAGCAGCCCCTCCCCCGCCCCGACTAGCCGTACCTACGAGCAGTACTTC. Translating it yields CASSPSPAPTSRTYEQYF.

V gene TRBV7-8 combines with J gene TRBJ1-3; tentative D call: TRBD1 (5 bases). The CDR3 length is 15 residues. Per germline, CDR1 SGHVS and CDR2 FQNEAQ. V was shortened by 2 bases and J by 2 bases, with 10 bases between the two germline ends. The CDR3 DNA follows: TGTGCCAGCAGCTTAAGGGAAGGGGCTGGAAACACCATATATTTT. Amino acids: CASSLREGAGNTIYF.

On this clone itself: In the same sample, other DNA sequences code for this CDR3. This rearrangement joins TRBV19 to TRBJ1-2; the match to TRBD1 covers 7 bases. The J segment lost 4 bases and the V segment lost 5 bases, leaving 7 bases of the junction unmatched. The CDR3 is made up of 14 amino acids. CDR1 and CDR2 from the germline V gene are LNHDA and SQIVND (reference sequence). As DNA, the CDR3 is TGTGCCAGTAGTTCATCGACAGGGCCCTATGGCTACACCTTC. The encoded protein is CASSSSTGPYGYTF.

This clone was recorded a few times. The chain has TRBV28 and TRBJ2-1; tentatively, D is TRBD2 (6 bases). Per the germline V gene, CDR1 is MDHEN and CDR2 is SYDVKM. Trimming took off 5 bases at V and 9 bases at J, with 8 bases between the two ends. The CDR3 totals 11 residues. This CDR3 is CASSRRGEQFF. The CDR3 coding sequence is TGTGCCAGCAGTCGGCGGGGTGAGCAGTTCTTC.

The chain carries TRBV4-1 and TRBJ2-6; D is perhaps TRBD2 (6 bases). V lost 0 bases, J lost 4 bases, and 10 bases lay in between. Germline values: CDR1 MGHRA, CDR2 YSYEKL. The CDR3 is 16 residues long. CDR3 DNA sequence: TGCGCCAGCAGCCAAGATCCGGGGGTCGGGGCCAACGTCCTGACTTTC. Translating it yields CASSQDPGVGANVLTF.

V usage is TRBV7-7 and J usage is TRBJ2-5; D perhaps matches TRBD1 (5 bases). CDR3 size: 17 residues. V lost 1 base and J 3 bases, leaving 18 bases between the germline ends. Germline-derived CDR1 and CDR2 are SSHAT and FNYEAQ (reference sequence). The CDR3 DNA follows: TGTGCCAGCAGCTTAGGGGCTAAGGGGCGCGGAGAAGAGACCCAGTACTTC. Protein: CASSLGAKGRGEETQYF.

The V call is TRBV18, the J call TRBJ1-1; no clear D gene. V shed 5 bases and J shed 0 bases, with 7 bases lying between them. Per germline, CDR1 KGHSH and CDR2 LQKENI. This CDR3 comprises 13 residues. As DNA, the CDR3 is TGTGCCAGCTCATTGGAGATGAACACTGAAGCTTTCTTT. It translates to CASSLEMNTEAFF.

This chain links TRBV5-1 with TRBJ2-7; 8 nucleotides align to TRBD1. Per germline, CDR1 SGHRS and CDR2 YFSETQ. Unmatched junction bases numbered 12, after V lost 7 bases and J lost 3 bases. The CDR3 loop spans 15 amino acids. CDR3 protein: CASSIQGASYYEQYF. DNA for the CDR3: TGCGCCAGCTCTATCCAGGGGGCATCGTACTACGAGCAGTACTTC.

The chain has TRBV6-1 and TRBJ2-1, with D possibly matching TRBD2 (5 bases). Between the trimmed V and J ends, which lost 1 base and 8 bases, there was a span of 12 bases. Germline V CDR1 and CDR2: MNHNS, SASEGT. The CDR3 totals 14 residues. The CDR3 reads CASSEVGKADEQFF. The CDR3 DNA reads TGTGCCAGCAGTGAAGTCGGGAAGGCCGATGAGCAGTTCTTC.

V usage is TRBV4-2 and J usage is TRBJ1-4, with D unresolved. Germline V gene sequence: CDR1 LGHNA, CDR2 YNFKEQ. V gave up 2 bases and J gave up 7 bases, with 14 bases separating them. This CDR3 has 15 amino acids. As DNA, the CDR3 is TGTGCCAGCAGCCAACCGCCGAGGGAAGGTGAAAAACTGTTTTTT. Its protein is CASSQPPREGEKLFF.

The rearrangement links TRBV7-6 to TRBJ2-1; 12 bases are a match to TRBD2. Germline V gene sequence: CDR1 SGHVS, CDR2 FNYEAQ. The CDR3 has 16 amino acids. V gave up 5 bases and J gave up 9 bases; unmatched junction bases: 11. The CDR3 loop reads CASSPLAGGALGEQFF. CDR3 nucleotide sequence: TGTGCCAGCAGCCCACTAGCGGGGGGTGCCCTTGGTGAGCAGTTCTTC.

The CDR3 DNA is TGTGCCAGCAGTCAGGACACCGTTAGGGAAAAACTGTTTTTT. Translated: CASSQDTVREKLFF. The chain has TRBV28 and TRBJ1-4, with D possibly matching TRBD1 (5 bases). CDR1 and CDR2 from the germline V gene are MDHEN and SYDVKM. The CDR3 has 14 amino acids. Trimming took 5 bases from V and 8 from J, leaving 15 bases between them.

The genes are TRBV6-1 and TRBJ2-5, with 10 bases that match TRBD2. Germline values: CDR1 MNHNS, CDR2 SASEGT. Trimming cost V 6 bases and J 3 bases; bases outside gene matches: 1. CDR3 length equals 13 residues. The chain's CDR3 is CASRLAGKETQYF. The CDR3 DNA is TGTGCCAGCAGACTAGCGGGAAAAGAGACCCAGTACTTC.

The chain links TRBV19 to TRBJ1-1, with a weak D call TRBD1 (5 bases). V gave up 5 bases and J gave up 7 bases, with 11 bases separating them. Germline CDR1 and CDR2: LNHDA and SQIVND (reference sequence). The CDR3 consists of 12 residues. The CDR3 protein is CASSPLGGEAFF. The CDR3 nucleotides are TGTGCCAGTAGTCCTCTGGGGGGTGAAGCTTTCTTT.